A single TCR beta chain is shown here with its context. What it binds is not known. The data originate from a study of T cells expressing NK-cell markers. Study as a whole: Cells sorted as CD3+CD56+NKG2C+, CD3+CD56+NKG2C- and CD3+CD56-NKG2C+ T cells supplied the TCR beta repertoires. HCMV seropositivity characterized most of the eight sequenced donors, and seronegativity one. Study observations and caveats: Also leading the CD3+CD56-NKG2C+ fraction in several donors were these clonotypes.

TCRdb reprocessed the 5' RACE reads and keeps a single row for each CDR3 protein, giving no DNA. The sample totals about 260,000 distinct CDR3 sequences. The germline V gene has CDR1 MNHEY and CDR2 SVGAGI. The CDR3 covers 15 residues. The gene calls are TRBV6-5 and TRBJ2-1. Sequenced material: blood T cells: a sorted CD56 or NKG2C T cell subset, CD4+ or CD8+ T cells, or bulk PBMC T cells (not recorded which). This sequence was found in a man younger than 35 in good health. CDR3 loop: CASSSQIGSYNEQFF.